This TCR beta chain was sequenced for a study of patients and donors after allogeneic stem cell transplantation. TCRdb recomputed calls from the RT-PCR reads with MiXCR, one row per CDR3 protein. This table has some 230,000 distinct CDR3 sequences, 13% to 15% appearing once. CDR3 length: 12 residues. Germline V gene lookup returns CDR1 DFQATT and CDR2 SNEGSKA (reference sequence). Of note for this clonotype: At one end the junction does not follow the germline gene, possibly because of a read error.

The clonotype was recovered from a human donor who was either an allogeneic HSCT recipient or a stem cell or donor lymphocyte infusion donor (not recorded which). It is not recorded whose cells these are; they may come from a transplant donor. The sequenced sample consisted of blood, either unsorted or a sorted T cell fraction (not recorded which). This chain connects TRBV20-1 to TRBJ1-2; 8 bases map to TRBD1. The CDR3 is CSALGQDDGYTF. In DNA, the CDR3 is TGCAGTGCATTGGGACAGGATGATGGCTACACTTTC.